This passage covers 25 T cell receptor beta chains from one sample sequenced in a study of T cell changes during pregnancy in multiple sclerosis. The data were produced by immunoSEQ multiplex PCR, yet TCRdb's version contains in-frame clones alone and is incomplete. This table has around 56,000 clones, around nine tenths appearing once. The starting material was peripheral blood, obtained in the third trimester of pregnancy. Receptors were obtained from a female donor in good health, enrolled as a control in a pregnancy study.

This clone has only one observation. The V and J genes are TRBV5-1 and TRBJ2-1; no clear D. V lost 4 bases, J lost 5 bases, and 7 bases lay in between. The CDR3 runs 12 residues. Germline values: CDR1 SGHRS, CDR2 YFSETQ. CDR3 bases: TGCGCCAGCAGCCGAGCCGACAATGAGCAGTTCTTC. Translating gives CASSRADNEQFF.

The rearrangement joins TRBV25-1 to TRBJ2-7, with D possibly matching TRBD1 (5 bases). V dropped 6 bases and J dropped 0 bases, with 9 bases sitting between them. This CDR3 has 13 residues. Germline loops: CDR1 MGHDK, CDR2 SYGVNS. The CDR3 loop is CASSWTSSYEQYF. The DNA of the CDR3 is TGTGCCAGCAGCTGGACAAGCTCCTACGAGCAGTACTTC.

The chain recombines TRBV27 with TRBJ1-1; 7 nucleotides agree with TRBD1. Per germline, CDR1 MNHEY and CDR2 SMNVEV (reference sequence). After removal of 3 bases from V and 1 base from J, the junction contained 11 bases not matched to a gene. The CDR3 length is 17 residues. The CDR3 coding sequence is TGTGCCAGCAGTTTGAGGGACAGCGACCCATCGAACACTGAAGCTTTCTTT. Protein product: CASSLRDSDPSNTEAFF.

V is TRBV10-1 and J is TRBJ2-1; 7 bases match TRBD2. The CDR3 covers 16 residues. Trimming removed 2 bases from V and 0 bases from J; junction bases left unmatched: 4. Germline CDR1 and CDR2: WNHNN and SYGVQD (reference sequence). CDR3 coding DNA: TGCGCCAGCAGTGAGACCTGCGGGGGCTCCTACAATGAGCAGTTCTTC. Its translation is CASSETCGGSYNEQFF.

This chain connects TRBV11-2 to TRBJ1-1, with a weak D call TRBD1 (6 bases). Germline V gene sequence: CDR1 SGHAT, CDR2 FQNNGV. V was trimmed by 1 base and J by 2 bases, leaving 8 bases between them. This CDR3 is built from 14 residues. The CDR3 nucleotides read TGTGCCAGCAGCTTAGTACAGGGTAACACTGAAGCTTTCTTT. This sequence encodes CASSLVQGNTEAFF.

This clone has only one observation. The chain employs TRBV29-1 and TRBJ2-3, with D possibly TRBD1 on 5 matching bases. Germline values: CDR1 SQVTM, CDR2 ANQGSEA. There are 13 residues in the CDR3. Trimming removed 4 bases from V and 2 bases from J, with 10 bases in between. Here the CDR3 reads CSVGVQDTDTQYF. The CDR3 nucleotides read TGCAGCGTTGGAGTACAGGACACAGATACGCAGTATTTT.

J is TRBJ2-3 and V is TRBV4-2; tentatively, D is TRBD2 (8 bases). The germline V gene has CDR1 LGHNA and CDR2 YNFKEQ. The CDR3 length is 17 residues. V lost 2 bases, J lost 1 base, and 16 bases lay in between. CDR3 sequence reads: CASSQPGTAGGTDTQYF. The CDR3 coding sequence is TGTGCCAGCAGCCAACCCGGGACAGCGGGAGGCACAGATACGCAGTATTTT.

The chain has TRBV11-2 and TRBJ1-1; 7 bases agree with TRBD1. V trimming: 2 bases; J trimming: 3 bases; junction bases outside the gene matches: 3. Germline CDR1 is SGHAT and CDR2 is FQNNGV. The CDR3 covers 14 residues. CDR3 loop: CASSLNRGDTEAFF. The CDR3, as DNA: TGTGCCAGCAGCTTAAACAGGGGCGACACTGAAGCTTTCTTT.

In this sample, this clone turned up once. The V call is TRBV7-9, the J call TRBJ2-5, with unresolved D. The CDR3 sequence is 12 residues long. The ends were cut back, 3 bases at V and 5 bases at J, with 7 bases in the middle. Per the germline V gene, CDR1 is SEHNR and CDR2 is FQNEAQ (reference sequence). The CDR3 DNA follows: TGTGCCAGCAGCTTCGCCCAGGAGACCCAGTACTTC. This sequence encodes CASSFAQETQYF.

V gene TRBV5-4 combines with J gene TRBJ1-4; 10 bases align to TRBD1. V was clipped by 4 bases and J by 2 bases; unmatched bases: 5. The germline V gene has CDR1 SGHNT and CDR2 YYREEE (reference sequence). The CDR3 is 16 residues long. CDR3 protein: CASSPGTGVTNEKLFF. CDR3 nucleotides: TGTGCCAGCAGCCCCGGGACAGGGGTCACTAATGAAAAACTGTTTTTT. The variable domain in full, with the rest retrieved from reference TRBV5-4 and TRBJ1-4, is ETGVTQSPTHLIKTRGQQVTLRCSSQSGHNTVSWYQQALGQGPQFIFQYYREEENGRGNFPPRFSGLQFPNYSSELNVNALELDDSALYLCASSPGTGVTNEKLFFGSGTQLSVL.

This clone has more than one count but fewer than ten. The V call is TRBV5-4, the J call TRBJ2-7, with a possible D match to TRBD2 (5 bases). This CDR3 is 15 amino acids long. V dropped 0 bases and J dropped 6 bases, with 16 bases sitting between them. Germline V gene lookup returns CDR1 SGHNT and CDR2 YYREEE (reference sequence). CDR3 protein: CASSLGGSRRSEQYF. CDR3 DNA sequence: TGTGCCAGCAGCTTGGGAGGGAGTCGAAGAAGCGAGCAGTACTTC.

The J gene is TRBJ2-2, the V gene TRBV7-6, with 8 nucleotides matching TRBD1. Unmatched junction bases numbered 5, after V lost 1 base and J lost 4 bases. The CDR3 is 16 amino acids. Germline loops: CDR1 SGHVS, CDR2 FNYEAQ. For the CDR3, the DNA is TGTGCCAGCAGCTTAGGTTCAGGGGGCACCACCGGGGAGCTGTTTTTT. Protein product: CASSLGSGGTTGELFF.

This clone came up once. CDR3 bases: TGTGCCAGCAGCGTGGAGACAGATACGCAGTATTTT. Protein product: CASSVETDTQYF. V and J are TRBV28 and TRBJ2-3; D not resolved. Germline loops: CDR1 MDHEN, CDR2 SYDVKM. The CDR3 is made up of 12 amino acids. Between the trimmed V and J ends, which lost 6 bases and 3 bases, there was a span of 7 bases.

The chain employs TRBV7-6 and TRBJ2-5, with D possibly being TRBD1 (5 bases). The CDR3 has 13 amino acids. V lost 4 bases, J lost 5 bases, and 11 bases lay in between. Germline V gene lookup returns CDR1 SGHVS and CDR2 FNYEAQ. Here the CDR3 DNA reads TGTGCCAGCAGCTCCAGGGTGGGCGAGACCCAGTACTTC. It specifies CASSSRVGETQYF.

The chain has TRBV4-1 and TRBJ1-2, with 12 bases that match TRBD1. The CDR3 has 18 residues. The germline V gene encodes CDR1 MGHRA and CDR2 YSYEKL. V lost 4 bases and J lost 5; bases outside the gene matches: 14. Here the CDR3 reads CASSLHTGTGGLGYGYTF. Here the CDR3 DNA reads TGCGCCAGCAGCCTACATACCGGGACAGGGGGCTTAGGGTATGGCTACACCTTC.

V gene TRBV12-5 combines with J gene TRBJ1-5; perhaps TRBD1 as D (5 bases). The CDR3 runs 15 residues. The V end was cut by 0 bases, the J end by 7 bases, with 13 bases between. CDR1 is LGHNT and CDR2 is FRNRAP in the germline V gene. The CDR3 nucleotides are TGTGCTAGTGGTTTGGTTCAAGGGGTGTCCCAGCCCCAGCATTTT. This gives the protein CASGLVQGVSQPQHF.

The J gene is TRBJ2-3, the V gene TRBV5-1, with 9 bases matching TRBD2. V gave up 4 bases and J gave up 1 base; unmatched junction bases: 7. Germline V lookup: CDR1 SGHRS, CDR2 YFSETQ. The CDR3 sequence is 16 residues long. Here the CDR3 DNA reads TGCGCCAGCAGCCTGATAGCGGGAGTAGGCACAGATACGCAGTATTTT. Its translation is CASSLIAGVGTDTQYF.

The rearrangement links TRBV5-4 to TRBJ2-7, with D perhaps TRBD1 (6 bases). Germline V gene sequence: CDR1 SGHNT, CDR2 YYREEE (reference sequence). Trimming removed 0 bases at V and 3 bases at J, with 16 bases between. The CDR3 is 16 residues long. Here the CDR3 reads CASSLDRGSSFYEQYF. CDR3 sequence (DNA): TGTGCCAGCAGCTTGGATAGGGGGAGTAGCTTCTACGAGCAGTACTTC.

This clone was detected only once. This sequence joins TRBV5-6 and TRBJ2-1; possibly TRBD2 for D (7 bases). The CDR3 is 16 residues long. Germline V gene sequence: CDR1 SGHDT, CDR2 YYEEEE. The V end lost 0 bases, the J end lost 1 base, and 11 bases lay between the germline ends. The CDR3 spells CASSLGGRGSYNEQFF. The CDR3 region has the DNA TGTGCCAGCAGCTTGGGGGGGCGGGGGTCCTACAATGAGCAGTTCTTC.

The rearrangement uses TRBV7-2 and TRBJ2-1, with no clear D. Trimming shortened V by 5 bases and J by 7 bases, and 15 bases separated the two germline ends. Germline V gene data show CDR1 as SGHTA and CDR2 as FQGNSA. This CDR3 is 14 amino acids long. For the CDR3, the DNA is TGTGCCAGCAGCGAACCTGCCCTCGGGAATGAGCAGTTCTTC. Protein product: CASSEPALGNEQFF. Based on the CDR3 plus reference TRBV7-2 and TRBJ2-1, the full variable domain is GAGVSQSPSNKVTEKGKDVELRCDPISGHTALYWYRQSLGQGLEFLIYFQGNSAPDKSGLPSDRFSAERTGGSVSTLTIQRTQQEDSAVYLCASSEPALGNEQFFGPGTRLTVL.

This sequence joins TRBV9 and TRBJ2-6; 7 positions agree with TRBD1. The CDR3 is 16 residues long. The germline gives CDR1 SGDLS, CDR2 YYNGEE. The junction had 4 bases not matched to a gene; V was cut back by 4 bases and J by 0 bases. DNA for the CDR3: TGTGCCAGCAGCTTGGACAGGATCTCTGGGGCCAACGTCCTGACTTTC. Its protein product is CASSLDRISGANVLTF.

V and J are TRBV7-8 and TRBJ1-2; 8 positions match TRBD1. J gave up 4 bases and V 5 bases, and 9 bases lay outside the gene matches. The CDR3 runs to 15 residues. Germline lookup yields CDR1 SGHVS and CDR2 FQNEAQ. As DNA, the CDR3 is TGTGCCAGCAGCGTATCAGCAGGGGGCGGCTATGGCTACACCTTC. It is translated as CASSVSAGGGYGYTF.

CDR3 sequence reads: CASSRPDRPYEQYF. The DNA for the CDR3 is TGTGCCAGCTCACGCCCGGACAGGCCCTACGAGCAGTACTTC. The V gene is TRBV18, the J gene TRBJ2-7, with 7 nucleotides matching TRBD1. V gave up 4 bases and J gave up 2 bases; unmatched junction bases: 5. Germline values: CDR1 KGHSH, CDR2 LQKENI. The CDR3 is made up of 14 amino acids. The variable domain in full, completed from reference TRBV18 and TRBJ2-7, reads NAGVMQNPRHLVRRRGQEARLRCSPMKGHSHVYWYRQLPEEGLKFMVYLQKENIIDESGMPKERFSAEFPKEGPSILRIQQVVRGDSAAYFCASSRPDRPYEQYFGPGTRLTVT.

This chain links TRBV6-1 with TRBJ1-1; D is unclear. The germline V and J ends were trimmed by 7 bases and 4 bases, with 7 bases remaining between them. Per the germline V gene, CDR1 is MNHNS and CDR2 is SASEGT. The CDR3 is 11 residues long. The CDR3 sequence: CASTGSTEAFF. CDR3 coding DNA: TGTGCCAGCACTGGTAGCACTGAAGCTTTCTTT.

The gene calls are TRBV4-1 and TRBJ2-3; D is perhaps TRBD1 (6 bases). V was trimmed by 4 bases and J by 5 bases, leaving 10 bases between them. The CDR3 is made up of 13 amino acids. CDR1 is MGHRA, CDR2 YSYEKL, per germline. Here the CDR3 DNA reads TGCGCCAGCAGCCTTCCCAGGGGAGATACGCAGTATTTT. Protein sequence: CASSLPRGDTQYF.